A single sample gave rise to the 2 T cell receptor beta chains below, sequenced in a study of cytomegalovirus exposure and HLA in healthy donors (dated by TCRdb to the late 2010s). The library was obtained by the immunoSEQ multiplex PCR assay. TCRdb's version of the immuneACCESS table is confined to in-frame rearrangements and falls short of the full clone set. An unresolved V gene accounts for under half of the shortfall where checked; the remainder is of unknown origin. The sample has some 69,000 clones on record, 96% of them singletons. The top ten clones comprise 2.4% of the sample. Sequenced: PBMCs. These receptors all come from a man aged 18 to 29 in good health and CMV-seronegative.

The genes are TRBV9 and TRBJ1-1; D unclear. Trimming took 0 bases from V and 0 from J, leaving 21 bases between them. CDR1 SGDLS and CDR2 YYNGEE come from the germline V gene. The CDR3 has 19 amino acids. As DNA, the CDR3 is TGTGCCAGCAGCGTAGTCAACCTAGGTGGGAGGGCGATGAACACTGAAGCTTTCTTT. Protein product: CASSVVNLGGRAMNTEAFF.

This chain connects TRBV6-6 to TRBJ2-7, with D unclear. The CDR3 is 11 residues long. Between the trimmed V and J ends, which lost 6 bases and 4 bases, there was a span of 7 bases. The germline CDR1 and CDR2 sequences are MNHNY and SVGAGI (reference sequence). The CDR3 DNA is TGTGCCAGCAGCCAATCATACGAGCAGTACTTC. This sequence encodes CASSQSYEQYF.